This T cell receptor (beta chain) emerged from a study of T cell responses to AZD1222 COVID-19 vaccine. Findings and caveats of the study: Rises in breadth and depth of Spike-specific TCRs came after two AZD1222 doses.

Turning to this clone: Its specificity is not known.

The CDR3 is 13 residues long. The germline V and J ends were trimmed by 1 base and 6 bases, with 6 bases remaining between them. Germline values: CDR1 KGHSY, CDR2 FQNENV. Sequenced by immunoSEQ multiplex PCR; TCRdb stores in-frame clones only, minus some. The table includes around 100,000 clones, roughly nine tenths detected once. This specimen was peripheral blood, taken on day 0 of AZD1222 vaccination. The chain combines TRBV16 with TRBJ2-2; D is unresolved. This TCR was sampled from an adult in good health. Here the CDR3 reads CASSQYGPGELFF. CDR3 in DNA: TGTGCCAGCAGCCAATACGGACCCGGGGAGCTGTTTTTT.